Below are 26 T cell receptor beta chains sequenced from a single sample in a study of control samples from healthy donors and cancer patients. TCRdb's table, derived via immunoSEQ multiplex PCR, lists solely in-frame clones and lacks some. Of over 200,000 clones in the sample, over 75% were seen once. The specimen was PBMCs. All receptors come from a woman in her fifties or sixties with lung cancer.

This clone was detected once. The junction departs from the called germline gene at one end, perhaps through a read error. The genes are TRBV9 and TRBJ2-1; D is perhaps TRBD1 or TRBD2 (7 bases each). CDR1 and CDR2 (germline): SGDLS, YYNGEE. This CDR3 is 17 amino acids long. CDR3 residues: CASSVGGGGGSNNEQFF. The CDR3 nucleotides read TGTGCCAGCAGCGTAGGGGGAGGGGGCGGCTCCAACAATGAGCAGTTCTTC.

The chain carries TRBV19 and TRBJ1-5; possible D gene TRBD1, 6 bases. From germline, CDR1 is LNHDA and CDR2 SQIVND (reference sequence). V was trimmed by 9 bases and J by 6 bases, leaving 12 bases between them. The CDR3 spans 12 residues. CDR3: CASQTGAQPQHF. The CDR3 DNA is TGTGCCAGCCAGACGGGGGCTCAGCCCCAGCATTTT.

The CDR3 region is CASSWRPGVFPDEQYF. The CDR3 DNA reads as TGCGCCAGCAGCTGGCGACCAGGGGTTTTCCCGGACGAGCAGTACTTC. The chain has TRBV5-1 and TRBJ2-7, with D tentatively TRBD1 (6 bases). The V end lost 3 bases, the J end lost 5 bases, and 21 bases lay between the germline ends. Per the germline V gene, CDR1 is SGHRS and CDR2 is YFSETQ. This CDR3 is 16 amino acids long.

This chain connects TRBV2 to TRBJ2-3; 10 bases are a match to TRBD2. Germline loops: CDR1 SNHLY, CDR2 FYNNEI. The CDR3 is made up of 16 amino acids. The V segment lost 3 bases and the J segment 4 bases; nucleotides outside the gene matches: 7. The DNA for the CDR3 is TGTGCCAGCAGTGAGGTCTTACTAGCGGGGTCAGATACGCAGTATTTT. Its translation: CASSEVLLAGSDTQYF.

In the case of this clone: Additional DNA sequences in this sample encode the identical CDR3. The chain is built from TRBV2 and TRBJ1-3; no definite D call. The CDR3 runs to 12 residues. Trimming removed 6 bases from V and 3 bases from J, with 6 bases in between. From germline, CDR1 is SNHLY and CDR2 FYNNEI. CDR3 DNA: TGTGCCAGCAGGGATCGTGGAAACACCATATATTTT. Its translation is CASRDRGNTIYF.

The chain links TRBV15 to TRBJ2-2, with D possibly matching TRBD1 (5 bases). V lost 1 base to trimming and J lost 4 bases, with 7 bases between them. The CDR3 totals 14 residues. CDR1 is LNHNV and CDR2 is YYDKDF in the germline V gene (reference sequence). The CDR3 region has the DNA TGTGCCACCAGCAGAGGACAGATCACCGGGGAGCTGTTTTTT. It yields the protein CATSRGQITGELFF.

Remarks on this clone: Additional DNA sequences in this sample encode the identical CDR3. The chain is built from TRBV5-1 and TRBJ2-5; D might be TRBD2 (7 bases). The germline gives CDR1 SGHRS, CDR2 YFSETQ. The CDR3 runs to 14 residues. V gave up 2 bases and J gave up 2 bases, with 10 bases separating them. The CDR3 DNA is TGCGCCAGCAGCTTAGGGGGGGCACAAGAGACCCAGTACTTC. It codes for CASSLGGAQETQYF.

The rearrangement links TRBV4-2 to TRBJ1-1; D may be TRBD1 (5 bases). V was shortened by 0 bases and J by 2 bases, with 10 bases between the two germline ends. The germline gives CDR1 LGHNA, CDR2 YNFKEQ. CDR3 length: 15 amino acids. DNA for the CDR3: TGTGCCAGCAGCCAAGAGACAGAAACTAACACTGAAGCTTTCTTT. Translation gives CASSQETETNTEAFF.

J is TRBJ2-5 and V is TRBV12-3 or TRBV12-4; D is unclear. The CDR3 extends over 13 amino acids. V was clipped by 6 bases and J by 1 base, with 9 bases between them. The CDR3 DNA reads as TGTGCCAGCAGAAAGACCTCCCAAGAGACCCAGTACTTC. It yields the protein CASRKTSQETQYF.

This sequence joins TRBV27 and TRBJ2-1; possible D gene TRBD2, 5 bases. In germline, CDR1 is MNHEY, CDR2 SMNVEV (reference sequence). This CDR3 is 14 amino acids long. V was cut by 6 bases and J by 9 bases, with 18 bases left in between. Here the CDR3 DNA reads TGTGCCAGCAGCCCGACGGGGTTCAGGTTTGAGCAGTTCTTC. Its translation: CASSPTGFRFEQFF.

The chain combines TRBV28 with TRBJ2-7, with 9 bases that match TRBD2. CDR3 size: 14 residues. Germline CDR1 is MDHEN and CDR2 is SYDVKM. The J segment lost 3 bases and the V segment lost 7 bases, leaving 7 bases of the junction unmatched. CDR3 coding DNA: TGTGCCAGCATCAGTAGCGGGAGAGTCTACGAGCAGTACTTC. Its translation is CASISSGRVYEQYF. Combining the CDR3 with reference TRBV28 and TRBJ2-7 gives the whole variable domain DVKVTQSSRYLVKRTGEKVFLECVQDMDHENMFWYRQDPGLGLRLIYFSYDVKMKEKGDIPEGYSVSREKKERFSLILESASTNQTSMYLCASISSGRVYEQYFGPGTRLTVT.

This clone was seen only a few times. The chain couples TRBV7-9 to TRBJ2-1; 8 bases match TRBD2. V was clipped by 1 base and J by 16 bases; unmatched bases: 9. The CDR3 covers 13 residues. CDR1 is SEHNR and CDR2 is FQNEAQ in the germline V gene (reference sequence). This CDR3 is CASSLGRGLGPFF. The CDR3 DNA is TGTGCCAGCAGCTTAGGTCGGGGACTAGGCCCCTTCTTC.

The rearrangement uses TRBV7-9 and TRBJ2-5; D gene unclear. This CDR3 has 15 amino acids. Trimming pared 2 bases from V and 3 bases from J, leaving 13 bases between. The germline gives CDR1 SEHNR, CDR2 FQNEAQ (reference sequence). The CDR3 is CASSLMGILEETQYF. The CDR3 coding sequence is TGTGCCAGCAGCTTAATGGGCATCCTAGAAGAGACCCAGTACTTC.

The chain uses TRBV5-1 and TRBJ2-3, with 7 bases aligning to TRBD2. V trimming: 0 bases; J trimming: 0 bases; junction bases outside the gene matches: 4. Germline V gene sequence: CDR1 SGHRS, CDR2 YFSETQ. CDR3 length equals 16 residues. The chain's CDR3 is CASSLASSGSTDTQYF. The CDR3 DNA reads TGCGCCAGCAGCTTGGCCTCTAGCGGCAGCACAGATACGCAGTATTTT.

The chain is built from TRBV9 and TRBJ2-7, with 12 positions matching TRBD1. CDR3 size: 14 residues. With V trimmed by 2 bases and J by 7 bases, 4 bases remained unmatched. CDR1 SGDLS and CDR2 YYNGEE come from the germline V gene. The CDR3 spells CASSVGQGAGEQYF. The DNA for the CDR3 is TGTGCCAGCAGCGTGGGACAGGGGGCGGGTGAGCAGTACTTC.

The chain recombines TRBV28 with TRBJ2-5; TRBD1 agrees at 8 bases. The CDR3 contains 15 residues. In germline, CDR1 is MDHEN, CDR2 SYDVKM. V dropped 6 bases and J dropped 6; count of bases not matched to a gene: 12. CDR3 coding DNA: TGTGCCAGCAGCGACAGGGGAGCCCAAGCTAAGACCCAGTACTTC. This sequence encodes CASSDRGAQAKTQYF.

The rearrangement links TRBV6-5 to TRBJ2-1, with TRBD2 matching 11 bases. Losses at the gene ends were 5 bases for V and 7 bases for J; bases not matched to a gene: 4. The CDR3 totals 14 residues. Germline V lookup: CDR1 MNHEY, CDR2 SVGAGI. The CDR3 DNA sequence: TGTGCCAGCAGTCTGACTAGCGGGAATAATGAGCAGTTCTTC. Its translation: CASSLTSGNNEQFF.

The rearrangement uses TRBV9 and TRBJ2-7; no clear D gene. The CDR3 is 14 amino acids. V was clipped by 4 bases and J by 5 bases, with 16 bases between them. Germline V lookup: CDR1 SGDLS, CDR2 YYNGEE. In DNA, the CDR3 is TGTGCCAGCAGCCCCCGGGCCCGGTGGGACGAGCAGTACTTC. It codes for CASSPRARWDEQYF.

The chain employs TRBV28 and TRBJ2-2; D is possibly TRBD2 (6 bases). CDR3 size: 14 residues. Germline CDR1 is MDHEN and CDR2 is SYDVKM. Trimming took off 3 bases at V and 7 bases at J, with 12 bases between the two ends. CDR3 region: CASSFTGVVGELFF. The CDR3 DNA sequence: TGTGCCAGCAGTTTTACGGGGGTGGTCGGGGAGCTGTTTTTT.

This CDR3 is CASSFIPGQGAGELFF. The CDR3 DNA follows: TGCGCCAGCAGCTTTATACCGGGACAGGGAGCCGGGGAGCTGTTTTTT. The genes are TRBV5-1 and TRBJ2-2, with TRBD1 matching 9 bases. The CDR3 consists of 16 residues. V lost 2 bases and J lost 6; bases outside the gene matches: 8. Germline V lookup: CDR1 SGHRS, CDR2 YFSETQ.

J is TRBJ1-6 and V is TRBV7-3; the D is unclear. The CDR3 extends over 13 amino acids. V lost 0 bases and J 9 bases, leaving 6 bases between the germline ends. Germline lookup yields CDR1 SGHTA and CDR2 FQGTGA. CDR3 sequence reads: CASSLTVASPLHF. The CDR3 nucleotides are TGTGCCAGCAGCTTAACCGTCGCTTCACCCCTCCACTTT.

This chain connects TRBV2 to TRBJ2-5; D uncertain. Germline V gives CDR1 SNHLY, CDR2 FYNNEI. The CDR3 runs to 14 residues. Trimming removed 1 base from V and 9 bases from J, with 15 bases in between. This chain's CDR3 is CASSEERVAASQYF. As DNA, the CDR3 is TGTGCCAGCAGTGAAGAAAGGGTTGCAGCCTCCCAGTACTTC.

The chain joins TRBV6-2 or TRBV6-3 to TRBJ1-5; D call uncertain. The CDR3 covers 14 residues. Germline lookup yields CDR1 MNHEY and CDR2 SVGEGT. V dropped 4 bases and J dropped 3 bases, with 10 bases sitting between them. CDR3 in amino acids: CASSFGAINQPQHF. Here the CDR3 DNA reads TGTGCCAGCAGTTTTGGAGCGATCAATCAGCCCCAGCATTTT.

The chain carries TRBV5-8 and TRBJ2-7, with D perhaps matching TRBD1 (5 bases). V gave up 5 bases and J gave up 7 bases, with 13 bases separating them. Germline V CDR1 and CDR2: SGHTS, YDEGEE. This CDR3 contains 12 residues. For the CDR3, the DNA is TGTGCCAGCAGAGTTGACAGCGAGGAGCAGTACTTC. It translates to CASRVDSEEQYF.

This clone was seen more than once but under ten times. V gene TRBV30 combines with J gene TRBJ2-1; 9 nucleotides align to TRBD2. The V gene end was trimmed by 4 bases and the J gene end by 12 bases; junction bases not matched to a gene: 13. Germline V gives CDR1 GTSNPN, CDR2 SVGIG (reference sequence). The CDR3 sequence is 14 residues long. The CDR3 here is CAWTLRLAGPTQFF. The CDR3 DNA reads TGTGCCTGGACCCTCAGGCTAGCGGGACCAACGCAGTTCTTC.

The chain employs TRBV5-1 and TRBJ1-1, with D possibly being TRBD1 (6 bases). Germline-derived CDR1 and CDR2 are SGHRS and YFSETQ. The CDR3 has 16 residues. V was cut by 0 bases and J by 6 bases, with 18 bases left in between. The CDR3 reads CASSLADSRGGAEAFF. The CDR3 DNA reads as TGCGCCAGCAGCTTGGCCGACAGCAGGGGTGGGGCTGAAGCTTTCTTT.